The sequence of this T cell receptor (beta chain) was determined in a study of T cell repertoires in cytomegalovirus infection. Turning to the study itself: An indication of both CMV infection and matching HLA type came from public TCR beta signatures.

The CDR3 extends over 14 amino acids. CDR1 and CDR2 from the germline V gene are DFQATT and SNEGSKA (reference sequence). TCRdb reanalysed the reads using MiXCR and keeps one entry per CDR3 protein. The table has approximately 180,000 distinct CDR3 sequences, about 21% seen once; the top ten hold 2.5% to 3%. This clonotype is a singleton in its sample. Its antigen is unknown. At one boundary the junction diverges from the germline segment, which might be a read error. Study-wide results and caveats: The cumulative frequency of public TCR beta families distinguished individuals who carried CMV together with the relevant HLA. CMV-specific HLA-C-restricted TCR beta clonotypes dominated the ex vivo response.

The specimen was PBMCs. The rearrangement links TRBV20-1 to TRBJ2-1, with 14 nucleotides matching TRBD2. This sequence originates from a human donor in good health (CMV status not recorded). Some clones in this sample may be carry-over from other donors' samples. The CDR3 protein is CSARQGTSGGVPLF. CDR3 DNA sequence: TGCAGTGCTAGGCAGGGGACTAGCGGGGGAGTGCCGCTCTTC.